Presented here are 19 T cell receptor beta chains from one specimen sequenced in a study of cytomegalovirus exposure and HLA in healthy donors. 13 Jbeta primers and 60 Vbeta primers were used for the PCR. Produced via immunoSEQ multiplex PCR; TCRdb's table is partial and in-frame only. The repertoire includes 160,000 or so clones, over 75% of them detected once, and more than 0.45% sits in the top ten. Sequenced input: PBMCs. These TCRs come from a woman between 45 and 65 years old in good health and CMV-seronegative.

The gene calls are TRBV2 and TRBJ1-2; TRBD1 matches at 9 bases. The CDR3 has 14 amino acids. Trimming cost V 5 bases and J 2 bases; bases outside gene matches: 3. Germline V gives CDR1 SNHLY, CDR2 FYNNEI. The CDR3 spells CASSPGTGNYGYTF. The CDR3 DNA reads TGTGCCAGCAGTCCCGGGACAGGGAACTATGGCTACACCTTC.

The chain has TRBV7-4 and TRBJ2-3, with D unclear. This CDR3 comprises 17 residues. The V gene's germline CDR1 is SGHVT and CDR2 SQSDAQ. V was cut by 7 bases and J by 2 bases, with 22 bases left in between. CDR3 amino acids: CASTTPTPQVNTDTQYF. The CDR3, as DNA: TGTGCCAGCACCACCCCTACCCCGCAGGTAAACACAGATACGCAGTATTTT.

CDR3 bases: TGTGCCAGCTCACCGGACAGGCGGAATCAGCCCCAGCATTTT. Translated, it gives CASSPDRRNQPQHF. The chain combines TRBV18 with TRBJ1-5, with 7 bases matching TRBD1. Germline V lookup: CDR1 KGHSH, CDR2 LQKENI. CDR3 length: 14 amino acids. V lost 3 bases to trimming and J lost 4 bases; unmatched junction nucleotides: 3.

The chain is built from TRBV7-2 and TRBJ2-7, with 7 bases fitting TRBD2. With V trimmed by 5 bases and J by 1 base, 11 bases remained unmatched. The CDR3 has 16 residues. Germline loops: CDR1 SGHTA, CDR2 FQGNSA. The CDR3 sequence is CASSRPSSGLSYEQYF. The DNA for the CDR3 is TGTGCCAGCAGCCGACCCTCTAGCGGCCTTTCCTACGAGCAGTACTTC.

This chain links TRBV2 with TRBJ1-5; possible D gene TRBD1, 6 bases. Germline lookup yields CDR1 SNHLY and CDR2 FYNNEI. CDR3 size: 13 residues. V was shortened by 6 bases and J by 4 bases, with 10 bases between the two germline ends. The CDR3 bases are TGTGCCAGCAGGACTACAGGGAATCAGCCCCAGCATTTT. Encoded protein: CASRTTGNQPQHF.

CDR3 sequence reads: CASSLRTGGGGRTEAFF. The CDR3 bases are TGCGCCAGCAGCTTGCGCACTGGAGGGGGCGGTCGAACTGAAGCTTTCTTT. The V gene is TRBV5-1, the J gene TRBJ1-1, with 7 bases identical to TRBD1. This CDR3 is built from 17 residues. V lost 1 base to trimming and J lost 5 bases; unmatched junction nucleotides: 14. Looked up from germline, CDR1 is SGHRS and CDR2 is YFSETQ.

The chain recombines TRBV7-6 with TRBJ2-7; 9 nucleotides match TRBD1. V shed 5 bases, J shed 1 base, and the junction held 6 bases outside the gene matches. The CDR3 has 15 residues. Germline CDR1 is SGHVS and CDR2 is FNYEAQ. The CDR3 DNA reads as TGTGCCAGCAGCCTATCCGGGACAGGGTCCTACGAGCAGTACTTC. This sequence encodes CASSLSGTGSYEQYF.

As regards this clone: The sample holds other DNA sequences that translate to the same CDR3. The CDR3 sequence: CASSRDRGYEQYF. Here the CDR3 DNA reads TGTGCCAGCAGCAGGGACAGGGGTTACGAGCAGTACTTC. The chain is built from TRBV6-5 and TRBJ2-7, with TRBD1 matching 10 bases. Trimming took 6 bases from V and 4 from J; bases not matched to a gene: 3. The CDR3 is made up of 13 amino acids. The V gene's germline CDR1 is MNHEY and CDR2 SVGAGI.

This clone was observed a few times. The chain combines TRBV15 with TRBJ2-5; D possibly corresponds to TRBD2 (5 bases). The length of the CDR3 is 15 residues. V shed 3 bases and J shed 1 base, with 12 bases lying between them. The germline CDR1 and CDR2 sequences are LNHNV and YYDKDF (reference sequence). Here the CDR3 reads CATSSPLRVQETQYF. The CDR3 region has the DNA TGTGCCACCAGCAGCCCACTGCGGGTCCAAGAGACCCAGTACTTC.

The chain links TRBV6-1 to TRBJ1-4; D may be TRBD1 (6 bases). V was trimmed by 8 bases and J by 5 bases, leaving 12 bases between them. Germline loops: CDR1 MNHNS, CDR2 SASEGT. The CDR3 runs 13 residues. The CDR3 here is CASFGGRNEKLFF. The CDR3 bases are TGTGCCAGCTTCGGGGGGCGGAATGAAAAACTGTTTTTT.

The rearrangement joins TRBV27 to TRBJ1-5, with a weak D call TRBD1 (6 bases). The germline V and J ends were trimmed by 5 bases and 6 bases, with 20 bases remaining between them. The CDR3 runs to 16 residues. Germline assignment: CDR1 MNHEY and CDR2 SMNVEV (reference sequence). The CDR3 sequence is CASSLYPIQGFQPQHF. The CDR3, as DNA: TGTGCCAGCAGTCTATATCCCATTCAGGGGTTTCAGCCCCAGCATTTT.

The chain recombines TRBV5-1 with TRBJ1-2; D is undetermined. CDR1 and CDR2 from the germline V gene are SGHRS and YFSETQ. The V end was cut by 5 bases, the J end by 4 bases, with 9 bases between. This CDR3 spans 12 amino acids. As DNA, the CDR3 is TGCGCCAGCAGGGAGGAGAGCTATGGCTACACCTTC. It translates to CASREESYGYTF.

J is TRBJ2-3 and V is TRBV10-3, with a tentative D call TRBD1 (6 bases). The V gene's germline CDR1 is ENHRY and CDR2 SYGVKD. The CDR3 loop spans 12 amino acids. Trimming stripped 6 bases from V and 6 bases from J, with 10 bases between. The DNA for the CDR3 is TGTGCCATCAGCCCTAGGGGGGATACGCAGTATTTT. Protein product: CAISPRGDTQYF.

The chain is built from TRBV29-1 and TRBJ2-4, with D perhaps TRBD1 (5 bases). Germline CDR1 is SQVTM and CDR2 is ANQGSEA. V lost 5 bases, J lost 7 bases, and 12 bases lay in between. The CDR3 is 12 amino acids. The CDR3 reads CSVRAGSNIQYF. The CDR3 region has the DNA TGCAGCGTTAGGGCAGGGTCGAACATTCAGTACTTC.

CDR3 sequence reads: CASRKKQGLVEDGYTF. As DNA, the CDR3 is TGTGCCAGCAGGAAAAAACAGGGGTTAGTTGAGGATGGCTACACCTTC. The V and J genes are TRBV11-2 and TRBJ1-2; TRBD1 matches at 7 bases. The CDR3 spans 16 residues. Germline-derived CDR1 and CDR2 are SGHAT and FQNNGV. The V segment lost 6 bases and the J segment 6 bases; nucleotides outside the gene matches: 16.

The rearrangement joins TRBV7-8 to TRBJ1-1, with D unclear. This CDR3 is built from 14 residues. Germline CDR1 is SGHVS and CDR2 is FQNEAQ. V was pared by 2 bases and J by 6 bases, with 13 bases between. The CDR3 DNA sequence: TGTGCCAGCAGCTTAACCGGACTCGGCGCTGAAGCTTTCTTT. Protein: CASSLTGLGAEAFF.

The V and J genes are TRBV6-1 and TRBJ1-6; D possibly corresponds to TRBD1 (5 bases). Germline assignment: CDR1 MNHNS and CDR2 SASEGT. Trimming shortened V by 2 bases and J by 10 bases, and 9 bases separated the two germline ends. The CDR3 runs to 13 residues. The CDR3, as DNA: TGTGCCAGCAGTGAAATTGGACAATCACCCCTCCACTTT. Translated, it gives CASSEIGQSPLHF.

The rearrangement uses TRBV30 and TRBJ2-7; 7 nucleotides agree with TRBD1. This CDR3 has 15 residues. Trimming at V came to 5 bases and at J to 3 bases, leaving 13 bases not matched to a gene. Germline V gives CDR1 GTSNPN, CDR2 SVGIG (reference sequence). CDR3 nucleotides: TGTGCCTGGGCCGGTGGGCAGGGGGTGTTCTACGAGCAGTACTTC. Its protein product is CAWAGGQGVFYEQYF. Filled out from reference TRBV30 and TRBJ2-7, the complete variable domain reads SQTIHQWPATLVQPVGSPLSLECTVEGTSNPNLYWYRQAAGRGLQLLFYSVGIGQISSEVPQNLSASRPQDRQFILSSKKLLLSDSGFYLCAWAGGQGVFYEQYFGPGTRLTVT.

V gene TRBV7-3 combines with J gene TRBJ2-2; 10 bases match TRBD2. This CDR3 has 17 residues. Germline-derived CDR1 and CDR2 are SGHTA and FQGTGA. With V trimmed by 5 bases and J by 5 bases, 11 bases remained unmatched. In nucleotides, the CDR3 is TGTGCCAGCAGCCTCAGACCCGGGACTAGCGTTACCGGGGAGCTGTTTTTT. It codes for CASSLRPGTSVTGELFF.